The source of this T cell receptor (beta chain) is a study of blood T cell repertoires in COVID-19. Study at large: The cDNA or gDNA used as material had been derived from T cells, B-cell-depleted T cells, or PBMCs.

Per the authors' pipeline: Reference gene primer amplification gave nucleated cell count estimates. Sequencing was performed with immunoSEQ multiplex PCR; in TCRdb, only in-frame clones are kept and a portion is missing. V, J and clone size derive from that table, while D and trimming were established from the DNA sequence. The profile shows roughly 140,000 clones, 75% to 90% of them singletons. The origin of this receptor is a woman between 55 and 75 years old with COVID-19, enrolled during active disease. Sequencing was done on a sample of peripheral blood.

Here the CDR3 reads CASRPQGLPYDNEQFF. The CDR3 DNA follows: TGTGCCAGCAGACCTCAAGGACTCCCCTACGACAATGAGCAGTTCTTC. V is TRBV5-4 and J is TRBJ2-1, with D possibly TRBD2 on 5 matching bases. The germline gives CDR1 SGHNT, CDR2 YYREEE (reference sequence). Trimming pared 5 bases from V and 5 bases from J, leaving 20 bases between. The CDR3 covers 16 residues. The whole variable domain, filled in from reference TRBV5-4 and TRBJ2-1, reads ETGVTQSPTHLIKTRGQQVTLRCSSQSGHNTVSWYQQALGQGPQFIFQYYREEENGRGNFPPRFSGLQFPNYSSELNVNALELDDSALYLCASRPQGLPYDNEQFFGPGTRLTVL.